The 4 T cell receptor beta chains below come from one sample, sequenced in a study of T cells in women clearing cervical HPV infection. The assay was immunoSEQ multiplex PCR, and TCRdb's table has in-frame clones only and misses some. The sample includes about 39,000 clones. The source material was blood buffy coat. The receptors here all came from a woman between 18 and 70 years old with a cervical HPV16 infection that either progressed to CIN3+ or cleared (not recorded which).

Details on this clone: The read gets to within 3 residues of the CDR3 end, and the germline J gene fills in the rest. This chain joins TRBV12-3 or TRBV12-4 and TRBJ1-6; D is possibly TRBD1 (5 bases). The CDR3 spans 12 residues. Trimming stripped 8 bases from V and 9 bases from J, with 11 bases between. The part of the CDR3 DNA that was read is TGTGCCAGCGCCATGGGGGGTTCACCC. Protein product: CASAMGGSP. The CDR3, in full, reads CASAMGGSPLHF.

The sequenced part of the CDR3 DNA is TGTGCCAACTCTTTGGTGGAGGGGTACGAGACC. It translates to CANSLVEGYET. The entire CDR3 sequence reads CANSLVEGYETQYF. The chain joins TRBV6-4 to TRBJ2-5; D perhaps matches TRBD2 (6 bases). The CDR3 extends 3 residues past the end of the read, so its final part is completed from the germline J gene. The V end was cut by 10 bases, the J end by 5 bases, with 20 bases between. This CDR3 is 14 amino acids long. CDR1 is MRHNA, CDR2 SNTAGT, per germline.

Worth noting for this clone: From the germline J gene comes the end of the CDR3, since the read stops 3 residues before it. The V call is TRBV5-6, the J call TRBJ2-1; TRBD1 is a possible D gene (6 bases). Trimming stripped 5 bases from V and 1 base from J, with 7 bases between. Germline CDR1 and CDR2: SGHDT and YYEEEE. This CDR3 comprises 13 residues. The CDR3 region is CASRQGSYNEQFF. The DNA read from the CDR3 is TGTGCCAGCAGGCAGGGGTCCTACAATGAG.

CDR3 amino acids: CASSKKQGQNTEAFF. The part of the CDR3 DNA that was read is TGTGCCAGCAGTAAGAAGCAGGGGCAGAACACTGAA. The chain joins TRBV12-3 or TRBV12-4 to TRBJ1-1; a possible D gene is TRBD1 (6 bases). The read ends 3 residues shy of where the CDR3 ends; the end is completed using the germline J gene. The length of the CDR3 is 15 residues. V was cut by 5 bases and J by 1 base, with 14 bases left in between.